Listed here are 9 T cell receptor beta chains from one sample, sequenced in a study of control samples from healthy donors and cancer patients. This table comes from immunoSEQ multiplex PCR, and its TCRdb copy is limited to in-frame clones, with some not included. The sample holds about 130,000 clones, just under 95% seen once. Material: blood. All receptors derive from a man aged 18-30 years in good health.

This clone was seen only a few times. V and J are TRBV5-6 and TRBJ1-1; tentatively, D is TRBD1 (5 bases). This CDR3 has 15 residues. V was clipped by 3 bases and J by 1 base, with 13 bases between them. Germline V CDR1 and CDR2: SGHDT, YYEEEE. Here the CDR3 DNA reads TGTGCCAGCAGCTCAGTCGGGGCAGGGAACACTGAAGCTTTCTTT. It specifies CASSSVGAGNTEAFF.

The chain recombines TRBV6-5 with TRBJ2-7; D is possibly TRBD1 (6 bases). V gave up 6 bases and J gave up 1 base, with 13 bases separating them. The CDR3 extends over 14 amino acids. Per germline, CDR1 MNHEY and CDR2 SVGAGI. The CDR3 nucleotides read TGTGCCAGCAGAACAGGGACATCTTCCTACGAGCAGTACTTC. As protein: CASRTGTSSYEQYF.

V usage is TRBV5-4 and J usage is TRBJ2-2, with D perhaps matching TRBD1 (6 bases). The CDR3 totals 15 residues. Germline CDR1 is SGHNT and CDR2 is YYREEE (reference sequence). The V end was cut by 4 bases, the J end by 5 bases, with 15 bases between. The CDR3, as DNA: TGTGCCAGCAGCCGTATGCAAACAGGGACCGGGGAGCTGTTTTTT. This gives the protein CASSRMQTGTGELFF.

V is TRBV15 and J is TRBJ1-5; possible D gene TRBD1, 5 bases. This CDR3 contains 13 residues. Trimming removed 6 bases at V and 5 bases at J, with 11 bases between. CDR1 and CDR2 from the germline V gene are LNHNV and YYDKDF (reference sequence). This CDR3 is CATSRDLHQPQHF. The CDR3 bases are TGTGCCACCAGTAGGGACCTCCATCAGCCCCAGCATTTT.

CDR3 sequence (DNA): TGTGCCAGCAGCGTAGCTACTAGCCGCACAGATACGCAGTATTTT. It translates to CASSVATSRTDTQYF. This chain joins TRBV9 and TRBJ2-3, with D possibly being TRBD2 (6 bases). Trimming removed 0 bases from V and 1 base from J, with 9 bases in between. The germline CDR1 and CDR2 sequences are SGDLS and YYNGEE. There are 15 residues in the CDR3.

This chain joins TRBV5-1 and TRBJ2-7, with D maybe TRBD1 (6 bases). The CDR3 has 15 residues. Trimming shortened V by 0 bases and J by 1 base, and 11 bases separated the two germline ends. Germline CDR1 SGHRS, CDR2 YFSETQ. CDR3 bases: TGCGCCAGCAGCTTGGCCGGACAGCGGTCCTACGAGCAGTACTTC. This codes for CASSLAGQRSYEQYF. Filled out from reference TRBV5-1 and TRBJ2-7, the complete variable domain reads KAGVTQTPRYLIKTRGQQVTLSCSPISGHRSVSWYQQTPGQGLQFLFEYFSETQRNKGNFPGRFSGRQFSNSRSEMNVSTLELGDSALYLCASSLAGQRSYEQYFGPGTRLTVT.

The gene calls are TRBV5-1 and TRBJ1-1; D remains unclear. CDR1 is SGHRS, CDR2 YFSETQ, per germline. Trimming left V 0 bases short and J 5 bases short, with 14 bases between. The length of the CDR3 is 15 residues. As DNA, the CDR3 is TGCGCCAGCAGCTTGGAAGGAGGGAGTAGGACTGAAGCTTTCTTT. Protein sequence: CASSLEGGSRTEAFF.

This clone was detected once. The rearrangement uses TRBV7-9 and TRBJ1-1, with D perhaps matching TRBD1 (6 bases). Trimming removed 5 bases at V and 6 bases at J, with 22 bases between. The CDR3 totals 16 residues. The V gene's germline CDR1 is SEHNR and CDR2 FQNEAQ (reference sequence). CDR3 region: CASSPRTAGLIPEAFF. In DNA form, the CDR3 reads TGTGCCAGCAGCCCACGGACAGCCGGGTTGATCCCTGAAGCTTTCTTT.

The chain is built from TRBV7-9 and TRBJ2-3, with 12 positions matching TRBD2. V was clipped by 5 bases and J by 2 bases; unmatched bases: 14. Germline CDR1 reads SEHNR; CDR2 reads FQNEAQ (reference sequence). This CDR3 is built from 19 residues. Here the CDR3 DNA reads TGTGCCAGCAGCATACCCAAGGCCCTAGCGGGGGGGATCACAGATACGCAGTATTTT. Its translation is CASSIPKALAGGITDTQYF.